This entry describes one T cell receptor (beta chain). This clone was seen many times. Which antigen it targets is not known. No quality values exist for individual bases; no much larger clone is one base distant. TRB sequencing used genomic DNA with the immunoSEQ assay at survey resolution or the hsTCRB kit. The authors' pipeline ran thus. The immunoSEQ software handled the initial read processing, while the LymphoSeq R package was used for the repertoire analyses. Clonality was computed as 1 minus normalized Shannon entropy, and a Gini coefficient was also calculated for each TRB dataset. Phenotypes of unsorted samples were inferred by mapping TRB sequences from sorted subsets of the recipient or donor onto unsorted samples of the same recipient. Not all clones reach the TCRdb copy of this immuneACCESS table, which keeps in-frame sequences only. Checked studies attribute under half of the gap to unresolved V genes and leave the rest unexplained. Clone size and the V and J calls come from that table; the DNA yielded D and trimming. The table shows about 40,000 clones here, with no singletons. About 6% of the sample comes from the top ten.

This entry comes from a study of T cells after posttransplantation cyclophosphamide listed by TCRdb under 2016. In terms of the full investigation: Using TRB sequencing, the study followed how the T cell repertoire reconstituted after myeloablative bone marrow transplantation in which posttransplantation cyclophosphamide served as GVHD prophylaxis. Antigen receptor sequencing was done on samples from some 35 PTCy-treated patients and from under 20 related bone marrow donors of those patients. Blood from all 35 or so PTCy patients with 1-year posttransplant specimens was subjected to TRB sequencing. In 3 patients, up to roughly 3 additional blood samples taken between 2 and 5.2 years after transplant also underwent TRB sequencing, as did pretransplant blood from a handful of patients. TRA and TRB clonality were tightly correlated in 10 or so samples, so subsequent TCR analyses focused on TRB only. Public TRB sequences were checked against a database of over 3,000 sequences associated with responses to pathogens, tumor antigens, self-antigens and alloantigens. Study-wide conclusions, independent of this receptor: The TRB repertoires of T cells infiltrating skin or the GI tract showed only limited overlap with the TRB repertoires found in blood. Donor-recipient similarity was low at 1-2 months but increased during the first year, and donor CD8+ memory clones often dominated later blood repertoires. Across approximately 45 patients, recipient CMV seropositivity and CMV reactivation were highly associated with TRB clonality; PTCy diversity was similar to CNI/methotrexate controls.

On the day of marrow donation, related bone marrow donors gave peripheral blood samples. Peripheral blood and bone marrow mononuclear cells were isolated by Ficoll-Hypaque density centrifugation and cryopreserved. Sequenced input: PBMCs. The clonotype originates from a man younger than 40 in good health and a related stem cell transplant donor.

The CDR3 sequence is CASSLELAGTHEQFF. The DNA sequence follows: TGCGCCAGCAGCTTAGAACTAGCGGGTACCCATGAGCAGTTCTTC. The chain is made from TRBV5-1 and TRBJ2-1; the junction holds 9 bases that match TRBD2. Reading the germline V gene gives CDR1 SGHRS and CDR2 YFSETQ. V is trimmed back by 2 bases and J by 8 bases, and the junction contains 8 bases that no gene match accounts for. Taken from cysteine to phenylalanine, the CDR3 has 15 residues. CDR3 DNA is the only sequence kept; it has 45 bases, read in frame from the first base.